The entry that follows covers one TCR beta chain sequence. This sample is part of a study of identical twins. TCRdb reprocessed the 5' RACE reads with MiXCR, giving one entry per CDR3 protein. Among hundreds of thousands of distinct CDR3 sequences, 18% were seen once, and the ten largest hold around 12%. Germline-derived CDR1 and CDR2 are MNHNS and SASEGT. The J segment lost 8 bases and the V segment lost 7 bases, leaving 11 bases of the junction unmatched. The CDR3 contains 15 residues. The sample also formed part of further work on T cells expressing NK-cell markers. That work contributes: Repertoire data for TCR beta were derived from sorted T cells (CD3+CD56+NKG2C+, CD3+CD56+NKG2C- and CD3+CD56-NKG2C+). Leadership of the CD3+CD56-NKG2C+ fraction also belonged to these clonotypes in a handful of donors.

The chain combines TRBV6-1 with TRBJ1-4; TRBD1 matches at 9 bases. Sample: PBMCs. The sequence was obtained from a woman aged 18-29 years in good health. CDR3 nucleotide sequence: TGTGCCAGCACCTACACAGGGGGCCTTAAAGAAAAACTGTTTTTT. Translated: CASTYTGGLKEKLFF.